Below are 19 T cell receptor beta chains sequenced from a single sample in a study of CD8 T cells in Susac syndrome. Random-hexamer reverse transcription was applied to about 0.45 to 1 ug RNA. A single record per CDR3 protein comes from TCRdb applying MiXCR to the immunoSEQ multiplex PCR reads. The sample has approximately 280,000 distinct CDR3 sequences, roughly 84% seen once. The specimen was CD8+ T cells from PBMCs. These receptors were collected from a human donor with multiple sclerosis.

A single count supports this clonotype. The CDR3 DNA is TGTGCCAGCAGCCCGACTAGCGGGGGTTACTACAATGAGCAGTTCTTC. Its translation: CASSPTSGGYYNEQFF. The chain employs TRBV7-9 and TRBJ2-1; the match to TRBD2 covers 12 bases. Trimming took 5 bases from V and 3 from J; bases not matched to a gene: 5. CDR3 length equals 16 residues. CDR1 SEHNR and CDR2 FQNEAQ come from the germline V gene (reference sequence). Looking up the rest from reference TRBV7-9 and TRBJ2-1 gives the full variable domain: DTGVSQNPRHKITKRGQNVTFRCDPISEHNRLYWYRQTLGQGPEFLTYFQNEAQLEKSRLLSDRFSAERPKGSFSTLEIQRTEQGDSAMYLCASSPTSGGYYNEQFFGPGTRLTVL.

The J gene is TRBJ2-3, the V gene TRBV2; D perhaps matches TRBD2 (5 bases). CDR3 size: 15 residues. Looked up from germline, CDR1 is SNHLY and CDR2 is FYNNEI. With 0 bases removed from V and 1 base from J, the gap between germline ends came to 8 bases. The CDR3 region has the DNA TGTGCCAGCAGTGAAGCGGGAGAGGGCACAGATACGCAGTATTTT. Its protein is CASSEAGEGTDTQYF.

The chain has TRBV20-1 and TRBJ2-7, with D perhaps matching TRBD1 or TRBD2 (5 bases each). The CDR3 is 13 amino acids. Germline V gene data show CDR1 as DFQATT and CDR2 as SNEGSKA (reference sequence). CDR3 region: CSLNRDGSYEQYF. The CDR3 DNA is TGCAGCCTTAACCGGGACGGGTCCTACGAGCAGTACTTC.

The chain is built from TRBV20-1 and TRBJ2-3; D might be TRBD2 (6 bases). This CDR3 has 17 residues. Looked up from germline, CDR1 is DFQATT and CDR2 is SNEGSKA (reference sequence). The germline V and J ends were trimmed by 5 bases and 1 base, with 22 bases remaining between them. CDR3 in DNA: TGCAGTGCTTGCGTTGACGGGAGAGGTATCCGCACAGATACGCAGTATTTT. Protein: CSACVDGRGIRTDTQYF.

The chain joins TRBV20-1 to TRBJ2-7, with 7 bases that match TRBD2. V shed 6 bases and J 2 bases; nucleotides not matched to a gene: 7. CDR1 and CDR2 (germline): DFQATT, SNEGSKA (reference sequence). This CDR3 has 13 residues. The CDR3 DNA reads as TGCAGTGCCGGGCTCGGGAGGCCCTACGAGCAGTACTTC. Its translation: CSAGLGRPYEQYF.

CDR3 DNA sequence: TGTGCCTGGGGGGGAGGGGGCGATAACTATGGCTACACCTTC. Amino acids: CAWGGGGDNYGYTF. This sequence joins TRBV30 and TRBJ1-2; 7 bases agree with TRBD1. Germline V lookup: CDR1 GTSNPN, CDR2 SVGIG (reference sequence). This CDR3 region has 14 residues. Trimming removed 5 bases from V and 1 base from J; junction bases left unmatched: 7. Together with reference TRBV30 and TRBJ1-2, the CDR3 gives the full variable domain: SQTIHQWPATLVQPVGSPLSLECTVEGTSNPNLYWYRQAAGRGLQLLFYSVGIGQISSEVPQNLSASRPQDRQFILSSKKLLLSDSGFYLCAWGGGGDNYGYTFGSGTRLTVV.

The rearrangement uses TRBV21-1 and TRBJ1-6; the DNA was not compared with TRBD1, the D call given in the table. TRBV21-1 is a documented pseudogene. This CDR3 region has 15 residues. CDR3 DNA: TGTGCCAGCAGCCCCCGGGACATTGATAATTCACCCCTCCACTTT. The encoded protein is CASSPRDIDNSPLHF.

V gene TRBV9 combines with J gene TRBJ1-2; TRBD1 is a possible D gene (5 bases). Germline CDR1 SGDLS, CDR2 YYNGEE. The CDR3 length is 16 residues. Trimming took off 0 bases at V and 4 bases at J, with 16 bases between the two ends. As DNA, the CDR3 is TGTGCCAGCAGCGTAGCTACGGGACGGAACCCCTATGGCTACACCTTC. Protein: CASSVATGRNPYGYTF.

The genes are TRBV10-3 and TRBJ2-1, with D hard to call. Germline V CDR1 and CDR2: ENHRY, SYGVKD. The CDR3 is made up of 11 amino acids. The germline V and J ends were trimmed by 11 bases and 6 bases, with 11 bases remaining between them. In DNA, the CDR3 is TGTGCCTCAGAACAAAGCAATGAGCAGTTCTTC. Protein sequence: CASEQSNEQFF.

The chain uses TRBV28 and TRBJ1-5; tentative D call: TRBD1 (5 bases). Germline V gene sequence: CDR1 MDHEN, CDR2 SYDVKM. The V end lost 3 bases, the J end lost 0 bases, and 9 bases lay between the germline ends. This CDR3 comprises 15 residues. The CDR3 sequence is CASSFVTGSNQPQHF. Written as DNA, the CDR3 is TGTGCCAGCAGTTTTGTCACAGGTAGCAATCAGCCCCAGCATTTT.

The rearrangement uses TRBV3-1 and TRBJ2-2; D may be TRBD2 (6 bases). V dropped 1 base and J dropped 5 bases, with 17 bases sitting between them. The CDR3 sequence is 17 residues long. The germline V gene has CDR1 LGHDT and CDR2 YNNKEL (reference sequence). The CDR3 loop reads CASSQVVFRGKTGELFF. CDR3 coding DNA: TGTGCCAGCAGCCAAGTGGTTTTCCGGGGGAAGACCGGGGAGCTGTTTTTT.

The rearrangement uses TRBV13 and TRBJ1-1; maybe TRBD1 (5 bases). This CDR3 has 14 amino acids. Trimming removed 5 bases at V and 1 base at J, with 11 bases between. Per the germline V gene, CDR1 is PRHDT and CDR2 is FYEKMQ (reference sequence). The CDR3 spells CASSHAQGNTEAFF. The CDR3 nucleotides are TGTGCCAGCAGCCATGCCCAGGGGAACACTGAAGCTTTCTTT. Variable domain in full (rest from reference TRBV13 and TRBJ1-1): AAGVIQSPRHLIKEKRETATLKCYPIPRHDTVYWYQQGPGQDPQFLISFYEKMQSDKGSIPDRFSAQQFSDYHSELNMSSLELGDSALYFCASSHAQGNTEAFFGQGTRLTVV.

CDR3 DNA: TGTGCCAGCAGTTCACTAGCGGGAGTAGGAACCGGGGAGCTGTTTTTT. Protein: CASSSLAGVGTGELFF. This sequence joins TRBV12-3 or TRBV12-4 and TRBJ2-2, with TRBD2 matching 11 bases. The length of the CDR3 is 16 residues. V was clipped by 4 bases and J by 5 bases; unmatched bases: 6.

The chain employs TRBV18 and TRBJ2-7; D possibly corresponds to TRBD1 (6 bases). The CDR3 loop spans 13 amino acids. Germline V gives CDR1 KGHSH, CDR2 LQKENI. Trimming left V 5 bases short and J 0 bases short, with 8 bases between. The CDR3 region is CASSEGGSYEQYF. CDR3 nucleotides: TGTGCCAGCTCAGAAGGGGGCTCCTACGAGCAGTACTTC. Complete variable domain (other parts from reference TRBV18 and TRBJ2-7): NAGVMQNPRHLVRRRGQEARLRCSPMKGHSHVYWYRQLPEEGLKFMVYLQKENIIDESGMPKERFSAEFPKEGPSILRIQQVVRGDSAAYFCASSEGGSYEQYFGPGTRLTVT.

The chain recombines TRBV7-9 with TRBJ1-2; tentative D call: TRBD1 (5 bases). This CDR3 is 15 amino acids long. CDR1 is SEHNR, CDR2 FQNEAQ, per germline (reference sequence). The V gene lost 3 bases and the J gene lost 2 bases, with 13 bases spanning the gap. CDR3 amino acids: CASSFSGILNYGYTF. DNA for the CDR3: TGTGCCAGCAGCTTCTCAGGGATCCTAAACTATGGCTACACCTTC.

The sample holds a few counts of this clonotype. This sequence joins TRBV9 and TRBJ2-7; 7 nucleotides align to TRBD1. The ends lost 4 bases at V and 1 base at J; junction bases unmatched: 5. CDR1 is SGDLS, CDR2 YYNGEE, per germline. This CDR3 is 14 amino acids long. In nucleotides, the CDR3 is TGTGCCAGCAGCCCCTGGGACAGTTCCTACGAGCAGTACTTC. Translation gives CASSPWDSSYEQYF.

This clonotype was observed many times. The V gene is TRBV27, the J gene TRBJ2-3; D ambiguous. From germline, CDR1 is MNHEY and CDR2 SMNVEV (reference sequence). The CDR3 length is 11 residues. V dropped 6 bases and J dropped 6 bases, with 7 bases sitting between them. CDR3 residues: CASSPGDTQYF. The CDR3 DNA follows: TGTGCCAGCAGCCCTGGGGATACGCAGTATTTT.

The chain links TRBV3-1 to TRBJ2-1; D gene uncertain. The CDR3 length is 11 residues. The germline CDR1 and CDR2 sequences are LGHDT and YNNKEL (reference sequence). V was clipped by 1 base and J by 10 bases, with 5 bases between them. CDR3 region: CASSQVQEQFF. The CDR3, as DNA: TGTGCCAGCAGCCAAGTACAAGAGCAGTTCTTC.

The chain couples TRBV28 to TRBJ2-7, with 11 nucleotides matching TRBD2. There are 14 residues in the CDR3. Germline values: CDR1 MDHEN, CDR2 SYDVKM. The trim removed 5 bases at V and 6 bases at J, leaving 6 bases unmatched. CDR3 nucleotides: TGTGCCAGCAGTGCCCCCGGGACTAGCGGCGAGCAGTACTTC. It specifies CASSAPGTSGEQYF.